The rows below give T cell receptor beta chains drawn from one sample of a study of blood T cell repertoires in COVID-19. Sequencing was performed with immunoSEQ multiplex PCR; in TCRdb, only in-frame clones are kept and a portion is missing. The table lists around 120,000 clones, 69% of them singletons. The material sequenced was peripheral blood. The receptors come from a man aged 80 or over with acute or convalescent COVID-19. CDR3s include the opening cysteine and the closing phenylalanine or tryptophan.

V gene	CDR3 protein
TRBV28	CASSLPATGNTEAFF
TRBV24-1	CATSDSGVSSYNEQFF
TRBV27	CASTGTFSYNEQFF
TRBV28	CASSGLEAQPQHF
TRBV27	CASSLAGGLNNEQFF
TRBV27	CASNFGGVSAEQFF
TRBV5-1	CASSYDRGYETQYF
TRBV11-2	CASSQTGGTGNTIYF
TRBV25-1	CASSDPGDRGNEQFF
TRBV29-1	CSVYWDRDGYTF
TRBV6-5	CASRAQGTWGGTQYF
TRBV28	CASSLTASGNTIYF
TRBV18	CASSPPGQGAGGANVLTF
TRBV5-8	CASSPLRVAQETQYF
TRBV1	CTSSPHSAAYEQYF
TRBV28	CASSLQVYEQYF
TRBV7-8	CASNNKPAAANTEAFF
TRBV28	CASRAAGGGPSEQYF
TRBV18	CASSRPTSLTVNEQFF
TRBV18	CASSLSTGETQYF
TRBV6-5	CASSYSSGGEAFF
TRBV28	CASTVGPKEAQHF
TRBV6-2/TRBV6-3	CASSSWARGRGYGYTF
TRBV5-8	CASSGRDRASSTEAFF
TRBV18	CASSPRDMSTDTQYF
TRBV19	CASRPTSGSGTGELFF
TRBV6-5	CASSYGGQPYGYTF
TRBV5-1	CASSLAETSGSFEQYF
TRBV30	CAWSLPGTSREGEQYF
TRBV5-6	CASSWREGRETQYF
TRBV10-2	CASSATGVQETQYF
TRBV7-8	CASSKTGGFEKLFF
TRBV20-1	CSASSLDRANEQFF
TRBV4-2	CASSHTRESHQPQHF
TRBV5-1	CASSDGTGGAENEQFF
TRBV24-1	CATSAGTGLYQETQYF
TRBV6-5	CASWDSAYEQYF
TRBV6-2/TRBV6-3	CASSYSIPHGTQYF
TRBV29-1	CSVDGGETQYF
TRBV6-5	CASSTRWEREETQYF
TRBV7-8	CASSPGRGGVGGNQPQHF
TRBV29-1	CSVGFPGGDTQYF
TRBV19	CANRTVHGYTF
TRBV10-3	CAIRPTGTSSYEQYF
TRBV5-4	CASSLGTGAAVGTDF
TRBV7-2	CASSLDRGPYGYTF
TRBV7-2	CASTPGVGETQYF
TRBV9	CASSVRLDFNEQFF